This paragraph reports one T cell receptor beta chain. Its matching antigen is unknown. These data are taken from a study of T cells in localized non-small cell lung cancer. Method: immunoSEQ multiplex PCR; TCRdb's copy keeps in-frame clones and lacks some. Of 15,000 to 20,000 clones in the sample, around 91% were seen once. Findings of the study overall: Higher T cell density in the blood was associated with longer overall survival, whereas higher adjacent-lung clonality associated with shorter survival. Adjacent lung was found to contain a median about 60 of the top 100 tumor clones.

This CDR3 is 14 amino acids long. V lost 5 bases, J lost 5 bases, and 8 bases stayed unmatched. Germline CDR1 and CDR2: ENHRY and SYGVKD. This chain links TRBV10-3 with TRBJ1-1; 7 nucleotides agree with TRBD1. This sequence originates from a woman aged 40-75 years with stage III lung adenocarcinoma. The material sequenced was peripheral blood mononuclear cells, taken before any cancer treatment. CDR3 nucleotide sequence: TGTGCCATCAGTTTGGGGACAGATCGTACTGAAGCTTTCTTT. The encoded protein is CAISLGTDRTEAFF.